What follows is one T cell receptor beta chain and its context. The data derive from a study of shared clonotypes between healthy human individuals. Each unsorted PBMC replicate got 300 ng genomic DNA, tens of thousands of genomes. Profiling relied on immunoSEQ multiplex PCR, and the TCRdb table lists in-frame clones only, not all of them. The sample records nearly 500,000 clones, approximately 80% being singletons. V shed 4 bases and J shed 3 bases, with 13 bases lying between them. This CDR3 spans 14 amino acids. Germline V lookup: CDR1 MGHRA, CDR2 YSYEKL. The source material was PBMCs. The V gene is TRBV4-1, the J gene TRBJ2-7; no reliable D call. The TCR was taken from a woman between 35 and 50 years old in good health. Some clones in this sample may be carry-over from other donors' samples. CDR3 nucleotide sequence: TGCGCCAGCAGCCCCCGGTCGACGGACTACGAGCAGTACTTC. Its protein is CASSPRSTDYEQYF.